The following is a TCR beta chain sequence with its context. This sample is part of a study of CD8+CD57+ T cells in acquired aplastic anemia. CD8+CD57+ cell expansion had been shown by flow cytometry in patients chosen for sequencing. In germline, CDR1 is SGHDN, CDR2 FVKESK. V lost 0 bases, J lost 7 bases, and 12 bases lay in between. The CDR3 contains 14 residues. Genomic DNA, the template, was used for profiling of the TCR beta VDJ and CDR3. From the reads, TCRdb called clonotypes with MiXCR, one entry per CDR3 protein. The table lists about 160,000 distinct CDR3 sequences, about 70% of them singletons.

The rearrangement links TRBV14 to TRBJ2-5; no clear D gene. The sequence was collected from a human donor with aplastic anemia. The specimen was sorted CD4+, CD8+, or CD8+CD57+ T cells (not recorded which) from PBMCs. The CDR3, as DNA: TGTGCCAGCAGCCAAGATGCCCTCTTGGGGACCCAGTACTTC. Protein sequence: CASSQDALLGTQYF.